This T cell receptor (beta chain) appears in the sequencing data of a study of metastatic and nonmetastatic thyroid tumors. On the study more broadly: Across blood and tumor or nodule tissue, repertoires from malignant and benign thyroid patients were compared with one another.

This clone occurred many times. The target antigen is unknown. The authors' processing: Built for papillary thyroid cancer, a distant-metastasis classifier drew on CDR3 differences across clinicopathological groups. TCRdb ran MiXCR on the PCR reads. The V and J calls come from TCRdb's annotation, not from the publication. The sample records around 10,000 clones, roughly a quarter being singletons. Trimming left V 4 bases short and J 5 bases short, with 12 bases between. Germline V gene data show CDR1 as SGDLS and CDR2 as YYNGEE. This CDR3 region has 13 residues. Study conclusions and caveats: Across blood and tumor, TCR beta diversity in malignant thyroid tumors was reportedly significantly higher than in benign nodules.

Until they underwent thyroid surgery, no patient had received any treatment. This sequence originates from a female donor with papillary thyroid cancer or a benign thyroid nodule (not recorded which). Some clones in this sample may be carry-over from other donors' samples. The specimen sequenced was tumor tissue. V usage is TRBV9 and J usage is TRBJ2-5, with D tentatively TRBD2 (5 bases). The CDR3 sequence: CASSRTERETQYF. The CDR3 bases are TGTGCCAGCAGCCGGACGGAGCGGGAGACCCAGTACTTC.